The sequence of this T cell receptor beta chain was determined in a study of cytomegalovirus exposure and HLA in healthy donors. These donors, healthy bone marrow donors, were studied. The V end was cut by 6 bases, the J end by 0 bases, with 14 bases between. There are 16 residues in the CDR3. Germline CDR1 and CDR2: MNHEY and SMNVEV (reference sequence). About this clone itself: No antigen is known for it.

Study-level findings and limits: CMV antigen specificity was confirmed in vitro for three CMV-associated chains. The study flagged approximately 180 TCR beta chains as cytomegalovirus-associated.

The PCR ran on 60 Vbeta and 13 Jbeta primers. Sequencing used immunoSEQ multiplex PCR; TCRdb keeps in-frame clones, though not all of them. The sample has 150,000 to 200,000 clones, roughly 70% seen once. Sequencing input: PBMCs. This TCR was recovered from a middle-aged man in good health and CMV-seropositive. J is TRBJ2-2 and V is TRBV27, with D tentatively TRBD1 (5 bases). The CDR3 DNA is TGTGCCAGCAGCCCCGCTGGGGCAGCGAACACCGGGGAGCTGTTTTTT. As protein: CASSPAGAANTGELFF.